This entry lists 18 T cell receptor beta chains sequenced from one sample in a study of cytomegalovirus exposure and HLA in healthy donors. The PCR made use of 60 Vbeta and 13 Jbeta primers. Libraries were prepared by immunoSEQ multiplex PCR; TCRdb keeps only in-frame clonotypes and omits some of them. The sample holds about 52,000 clones, over 60% seen once. The sample consisted of PBMCs. The receptors shown here come from a woman between 50 and 59 years old in good health and CMV-seronegative.

The chain uses TRBV28 and TRBJ1-2, with 8 nucleotides matching TRBD1. CDR3 size: 14 residues. The V gene end was trimmed by 7 bases and the J gene end by 4 bases; junction bases not matched to a gene: 8. In germline, CDR1 is MDHEN, CDR2 SYDVKM. CDR3 sequence reads: CASTPRGPLYGYTF. Written as DNA, the CDR3 is TGTGCCAGCACCCCCAGGGGGCCCCTCTATGGCTACACCTTC.

This chain connects TRBV4-3 to TRBJ1-2, with a tentative D call TRBD1 (5 bases). The germline gives CDR1 LGHNA, CDR2 YSLEER. Trimming took off 0 bases at V and 7 bases at J, with 12 bases between the two ends. The CDR3 covers 14 residues. The CDR3 DNA sequence: TGCGCCAGCAGCCAAGATAGGGGCTGGTCTGGCTACACCTTC. Translation: CASSQDRGWSGYTF.

The chain uses TRBV18 and TRBJ1-5, with D possibly TRBD1 on 5 matching bases. This CDR3 comprises 17 residues. Trimming took off 3 bases at V and 1 base at J, with 16 bases between the two ends. Germline CDR1 is KGHSH and CDR2 is LQKENI. The CDR3 loop is CASSPQTLRQSNQPQHF. In nucleotides, the CDR3 is TGTGCCAGCTCACCCCAGACTCTAAGACAGAGCAATCAGCCCCAGCATTTT.

This clone was picked up a small number of times. This chain uses TRBV4-1 with TRBJ1-1; TRBD1 is a possible D gene (5 bases). V was clipped by 0 bases and J by 3 bases, with 11 bases between them. This CDR3 comprises 15 residues. Germline V gene sequence: CDR1 MGHRA, CDR2 YSYEKL. The CDR3 DNA reads as TGCGCCAGCAGCCAAGATAGGGCCAGGGACACTGAAGCTTTCTTT. Amino acids: CASSQDRARDTEAFF.

The J gene is TRBJ2-7, the V gene TRBV6-5; TRBD1 agrees at 9 bases. The germline V gene encodes CDR1 MNHEY and CDR2 SVGAGI. V lost 2 bases and J lost 2; bases outside the gene matches: 4. The CDR3 length is 15 residues. This chain's CDR3 is CASSYRGQGTYEQYF. The CDR3 bases are TGTGCCAGCAGTTACCGGGGACAGGGTACCTACGAGCAGTACTTC.

As to this clone: Other DNA sequences in this sample translate to the same CDR3. This chain connects TRBV9 to TRBJ1-2; 8 nucleotides match TRBD1. This CDR3 spans 13 amino acids. Germline V gene data show CDR1 as SGDLS and CDR2 as YYNGEE. The V gene end was trimmed by 2 bases and the J gene end by 7 bases; junction bases not matched to a gene: 4. The CDR3 nucleotides read TGTGCCAGCAGCGTGACAGGGGAGGGTGGCTACACCTTC. Translating it yields CASSVTGEGGYTF. The entire variable domain, with the rest obtained from reference TRBV9 and TRBJ1-2, is as follows: DSGVTQTPKHLITATGQRVTLRCSPRSGDLSVYWYQQSLDQGLQFLIQYYNGEERAKGNILERFSAQQFPDLHSELNLSSLELGDSALYFCASSVTGEGGYTFGSGTRLTVV.

The rearrangement uses TRBV14 and TRBJ2-3, with a tentative D call TRBD1 (5 bases). Trimming left V 8 bases short and J 2 bases short, with 14 bases between. Germline V gene lookup returns CDR1 SGHDN and CDR2 FVKESK. The CDR3 extends over 14 amino acids. This CDR3 is CASSLRQHTDTQYF. Written as DNA, the CDR3 is TGTGCCAGCTCCTTGAGACAGCACACAGATACGCAGTATTTT.

This chain joins TRBV10-3 and TRBJ2-1, with 11 nucleotides matching TRBD2. The CDR3 loop spans 14 amino acids. V dropped 6 bases and J dropped 7; count of bases not matched to a gene: 5. Germline V gene data show CDR1 as ENHRY and CDR2 as SYGVKD. CDR3 loop: CAIRIGTSGNEQFF. CDR3 nucleotide sequence: TGTGCCATCAGAATCGGGACTAGCGGAAATGAGCAGTTCTTC.

The chain employs TRBV6-5 and TRBJ2-7; TRBD1 might be the D (5 bases). The CDR3 has 15 residues. Germline V gene lookup returns CDR1 MNHEY and CDR2 SVGAGI. V lost 2 bases and J lost 2, with 13 bases in between. The CDR3 sequence is CASSYGQGSTYEQYF. Written as DNA, the CDR3 is TGTGCCAGCAGTTACGGTCAGGGAAGTACCTACGAGCAGTACTTC.

The V call is TRBV5-1, the J call TRBJ1-2; TRBD1 agrees at 9 bases. Germline V gene sequence: CDR1 SGHRS, CDR2 YFSETQ. Trimming took 4 bases from V and 5 from J; bases not matched to a gene: 6. The CDR3 has 14 residues. CDR3 sequence: CASSATGGAYGYTF. The CDR3 DNA is TGCGCCAGCAGCGCAACAGGGGGCGCTTATGGCTACACCTTC.

This chain uses TRBV2 with TRBJ1-4; unclear D gene. From germline, CDR1 is SNHLY and CDR2 FYNNEI. Trimming cost V 4 bases and J 10 bases, with 4 bases left between them. This CDR3 has 10 amino acids. The CDR3: CASSAGKLFF. The CDR3 coding sequence is TGTGCCAGCAGTGCAGGAAAACTGTTTTTT. The entire variable domain, with the rest obtained from reference TRBV2 and TRBJ1-4, is as follows: EPEVTQTPSHQVTQMGQEVILRCVPISNHLYFYWYRQILGQKVEFLVSFYNNEISEKSEIFDDQFSVERPDGSNFTLKIRSTKLEDSAMYFCASSAGKLFFGSGTQLSVL.

This chain uses TRBV15 with TRBJ1-1, with D possibly being TRBD1 (6 bases). Germline CDR1 reads LNHNV; CDR2 reads YYDKDF (reference sequence). With 1 base removed from V and 7 bases from J, the gap between germline ends came to 10 bases. The CDR3 contains 13 residues. The CDR3 sequence: CATSRATGYEAFF. For the CDR3, the DNA is TGTGCCACCAGCAGAGCTACAGGGTATGAAGCTTTCTTT.

The table lists this clone with a few counts. The chain couples TRBV28 to TRBJ2-7; 7 bases are shared with TRBD1. V was pared by 6 bases and J by 7 bases, with 12 bases of the junction left unmatched. CDR3 length equals 14 residues. Germline V gene data show CDR1 as MDHEN and CDR2 as SYDVKM. The CDR3 region has the DNA TGTGCCAGCAGCTCCCCGGGACAGAATAGGGAGCAGTACTTC. Encoded protein: CASSSPGQNREQYF.

This rearrangement joins TRBV5-8 to TRBJ1-2; D not resolved. V lost 0 bases to trimming and J lost 7 bases, with 10 bases between them. The CDR3 is made up of 13 amino acids. Germline CDR1 reads SGHTS; CDR2 reads YDEGEE. The CDR3 coding sequence is TGTGCCAGCAGCTTGGGTTGGGCAGGTGGCTACACCTTC. This sequence encodes CASSLGWAGGYTF.

The DNA of the CDR3 is TGTGCCAGCAGCTCCCGGGCGGGTGAGCAGTTCTTC. Its translation is CASSSRAGEQFF. V is TRBV11-3 and J is TRBJ2-1; a weak D match, TRBD2 (5 bases). This CDR3 contains 12 residues. CDR1 SGHNT and CDR2 YENEEA come from the germline V gene. The V gene lost 4 bases and the J gene lost 9 bases, with 10 bases spanning the gap.

The table lists this clone with a count of one. The chain carries TRBV30 and TRBJ2-5; D gene ambiguous. V dropped 0 bases and J dropped 4 bases, with 3 bases sitting between them. Germline loops: CDR1 GTSNPN, CDR2 SVGIG (reference sequence). The CDR3 has 11 amino acids. As DNA, the CDR3 is TGTGCCTGGAGTGTGCGAGAGACCCAGTACTTC. The encoded protein is CAWSVRETQYF.

This clone has just a few counts. The chain is built from TRBV7-9 and TRBJ1-1, with TRBD1 as a possible D gene (5 bases). V dropped 3 bases and J dropped 1 base, with 15 bases sitting between them. The CDR3 is made up of 16 amino acids. Germline-derived CDR1 and CDR2 are SEHNR and FQNEAQ (reference sequence). CDR3 in DNA: TGTGCCAGCAGCTTGAGCGGGGGAGGTGGGAACACTGAAGCTTTCTTT. Protein: CASSLSGGGGNTEAFF.

This clone was seen a few times. The J gene is TRBJ1-5, the V gene TRBV30, with 9 bases lining up with TRBD1. From germline, CDR1 is GTSNPN and CDR2 SVGIG (reference sequence). After removal of 6 bases from V and 5 bases from J, the junction contained 8 bases not matched to a gene. The CDR3 totals 14 residues. The CDR3 DNA is TGTGCCTGCGACCCGGGACAGGGTCATCAGCCCCAGCATTTT. It translates to CACDPGQGHQPQHF.